This T cell receptor beta chain was captured by sequencing in a study of cytomegalovirus exposure and HLA in healthy donors. Overall study findings and caveats: Later findings reportedly placed an Asian-associated ancestry cluster below the approximately 670-donor mean for N-insertions.

V was shortened by 5 bases and J by 2 bases, with 7 bases between the two germline ends. This CDR3 spans 14 amino acids. Germline V gene sequence: CDR1 MNHEY, CDR2 SMNVEV (reference sequence). While unrecorded immune exposures were likely, the donors were nominally healthy when sampled. As for this clone: Antigen specificity is unknown.

Primers included in the PCR were 60 Vbeta and 13 Jbeta primers. Clones were read by immunoSEQ multiplex PCR, and TCRdb kept only the in-frame ones, dropping some. The profile shows about 110,000 clones, roughly 63% of them singletons. The sample was PBMCs. The TCR was taken from a woman in her seventies in good health and CMV-seropositive. The chain has TRBV27 and TRBJ2-6; D is unclear. The CDR3 sequence is CASSTVTGANVLTF. CDR3 nucleotide sequence: TGTGCCAGCAGTACTGTAACTGGGGCCAACGTCCTGACTTTC. The variable domain in full, completed from reference TRBV27 and TRBJ2-6, reads EAQVTQNPRYLITVTGKKLTVTCSQNMNHEYMSWYRQDPGLGLRQIYYSMNVEVTDKGDVPEGYKVSRKEKRNFPLILESPSPNQTSLYFCASSTVTGANVLTFGAGSRLTVL.